This entry features one TCR beta chain sequence. Its antigen is currently not known. Base qualities are not at hand, and no much larger clone is one base apart. The sample belongs to a study of blood T cell repertoires in COVID-19 (dated by TCRdb to 2018 to 2021). For the study in its entirety: Collaborator samples came from the United States, Italy and Spain and covered acute and convalescent phases of COVID-19. The material from the prospective study consisted of cDNA or gDNA derived from T cells, B-cell-depleted T cells, or PBMCs. The dataset comprised deeply sampled blood TCRbeta repertoires from subjects exposed to, actively infected with, or recovered from COVID-19. The repertoires were made available in a free public database intended to serve as a resource for research on the immune response to SARS-CoV-2. The samples were drawn from the first 160 participants of the ongoing ImmuneRACE study and from over 950 subjects provided by 6 global collaborators. Sample metadata almost always included a de-identified subject ID, COVID-19 status, age in years and sex. Where available, HLA class I and class II types were obtained from metadata supplied by the sample provider rather than from assay-based typing.

TCRbeta CDR3 regions were amplified from genomic DNA by means of the immunoSEQ Assay, a bias-controlled multiplex PCR. Per the source publication's procedure: Within the assay, amplification of reference gene primers was used to estimate how many nucleated cells each sample contained. To quantify the absolute abundance of each unique TCRbeta CDR3 rearrangement, sequence reads were collapsed and filtered. For each sample, productive Simpson clonality was calculated as the square root of Simpson's diversity index over productive rearrangements. Held by TCRdb, this immuneACCESS table contains in-frame sequences only and omits some clones. Under half of the omission traces to an unresolved V gene where checked; the cause of the rest is unknown. V and J calls and clone size are those listed in that table; D and trimming were worked out from the DNA. For this sample the table gives about 370,000 clones, of which nearly 90% were detected only once. The ten largest clones take up around 7% of the sample.

Collaborating institutions collected whole blood in K2EDTA tubes following their own protocols. Collaborator samples were shipped for TCRbeta analysis as frozen whole blood, isolated PBMCs, or DNA extracted from either sample type. The CDR3 has 15 amino acids, counting the end cysteine and phenylalanine. CDR3 DNA only is kept here, 45 bases in frame from base 1. A distance of 12 bases separates the germline ends of V and J, which lose 3 bases and 0 bases respectively. The germline V gene (reference sequence) supplies CDR1 LNHNV and CDR2 YYDKDF. The full study reports these points: Clinical and demographic metadata were provided uncurated, with the amount varying by source and participant.

The specimen was peripheral blood. The chain is made from TRBV15 and TRBJ2-7; tentative D gene TRBD2, with 7 bases matching. The clonotype originates from a young man with active or convalescent COVID-19. The CDR3 has the sequence CATSRSGTHSYEQYF. The DNA sequence reads TGTGCCACCAGCAGGAGCGGGACACACTCCTACGAGCAGTACTTC.